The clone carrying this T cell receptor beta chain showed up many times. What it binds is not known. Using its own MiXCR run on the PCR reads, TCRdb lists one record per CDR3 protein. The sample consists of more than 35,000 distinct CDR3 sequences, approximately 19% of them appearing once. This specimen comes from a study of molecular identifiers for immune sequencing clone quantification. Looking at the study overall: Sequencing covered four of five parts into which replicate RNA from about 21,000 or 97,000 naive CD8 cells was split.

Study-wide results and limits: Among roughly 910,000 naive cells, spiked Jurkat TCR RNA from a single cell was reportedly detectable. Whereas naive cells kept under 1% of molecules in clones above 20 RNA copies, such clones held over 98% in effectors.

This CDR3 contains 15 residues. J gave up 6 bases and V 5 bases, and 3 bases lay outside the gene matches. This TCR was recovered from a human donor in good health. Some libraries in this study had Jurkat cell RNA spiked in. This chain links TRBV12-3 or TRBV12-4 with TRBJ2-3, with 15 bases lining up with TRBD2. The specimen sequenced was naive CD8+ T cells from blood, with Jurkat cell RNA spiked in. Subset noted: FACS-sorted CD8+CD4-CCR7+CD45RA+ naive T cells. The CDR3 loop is CASSGLAGGTDTQYF. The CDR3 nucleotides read TGTGCCAGCAGTGGACTAGCGGGGGGGACCGATACGCAGTATTTT.